This T cell receptor beta chain was observed in a study of T cell repertoires in cytomegalovirus infection. Notes on the study in general: Cumulative frequency of public TCR beta families picked out carriers of CMV plus the relevant HLA.

V was clipped by 2 bases and J by 8 bases; unmatched bases: 9. The CDR3 extends over 15 amino acids. Germline assignment: CDR1 DFQATT and CDR2 SNEGSKA (reference sequence). TCRdb redid the calling of the reads with MiXCR, one entry per CDR3 protein. The table records hundreds of thousands of distinct CDR3 sequences, roughly a third of them present only once. Note on this clonotype: Its cognate antigen is unknown.

The clonotype was recovered from a human donor in good health (CMV status not recorded). Some clones in this sample may be carry-over from other donors' samples. This sample comprised cultured PBMCs, obtained from culture after CMV antigen stimulation. The rearrangement uses TRBV20-1 and TRBJ1-4, with 9 bases aligning to TRBD1. Written as DNA, the CDR3 is TGCAGTGCTAGACTTCAACAGGGGGCGGGAGAAAAACTGTTTTTT. It specifies CSARLQQGAGEKLFF.